The next 8 T cell receptor beta chains were all read from a single sample in a study of T cells expressing NK-cell markers. TCRdb re-called the 5' RACE reads; one entry per CDR3 protein, DNA not given. This sample's table has 300,000 to 500,000 distinct CDR3 sequences. Sequences were obtained from blood T cells: a sorted CD56 or NKG2C T cell subset, CD4+ or CD8+ T cells, or bulk PBMC T cells (not recorded which). The receptors originated from a woman between 50 and 59 years old in good health.

The rearrangement joins TRBV7-8 to TRBJ2-7; checking the TCRdb D call of TRBD1 is not possible without DNA. CDR3 size: 14 residues. CDR1 is SGHVS, CDR2 FQNEAQ, per germline. CDR3 loop: CASSSLVEQAEQYF.

The CDR3: CASRVDSHTDTQYF. The chain is built from TRBV10-2 and TRBJ2-3; TCRdb gives TRBD1 as the D gene, but with no DNA this cannot be confirmed. The CDR3 covers 14 residues. CDR1 is WSHSY, CDR2 SAAADI, per germline.

This rearrangement joins TRBV30 to TRBJ1-6. Germline V gene lookup returns CDR1 GTSNPN and CDR2 SVGIG (reference sequence). The CDR3 is made up of 14 amino acids. This chain's CDR3 is CAWRGQGYNSPLHF.

V and J are TRBV29-1 and TRBJ2-3; TCRdb names TRBD2, which stays unverified in the absence of DNA. Per the germline V gene, CDR1 is SQVTM and CDR2 is ANQGSEA. This CDR3 is built from 14 residues. This CDR3 is CSVERGLGTDTQYF.

The rearrangement joins TRBV2 to TRBJ2-1. The germline V gene encodes CDR1 SNHLY and CDR2 FYNNEI. The CDR3 extends over 11 amino acids. CDR3 loop: CASSEGYEQFF.

This chain connects TRBV7-2 to TRBJ2-7; TCRdb's D gene call, TRBD2, goes unchecked for lack of DNA. The CDR3 extends over 13 amino acids. The germline CDR1 and CDR2 sequences are SGHTA and FQGNSA. The CDR3 spells CASSLFTSYEQYF.

The CDR3 spells CASTQGGLSTEAFF. This chain uses TRBV7-8 with TRBJ1-1; TCRdb's D call, TRBD1, is unchecked because there is no DNA. Germline V gene sequence: CDR1 SGHVS, CDR2 FQNEAQ. This CDR3 is 14 amino acids long.

CDR3 protein: CASRGQGRIGYTF. This chain uses TRBV19 with TRBJ1-2; the D call from TCRdb, TRBD1, cannot be confirmed without DNA. The CDR3 length is 13 residues. Germline values: CDR1 LNHDA, CDR2 SQIVND (reference sequence).